Below, one TCR beta chain is given with its context. What it recognizes is unknown. PCR primers comprised 60 Vbeta and 13 Jbeta primers. This table comes from immunoSEQ multiplex PCR, and its TCRdb copy is limited to in-frame clones, with some not included. The table shows 150,000 to 200,000 clones, with less than 90% occurring only once. The record originates from a study of cytomegalovirus exposure and HLA in healthy donors. Study observations and caveats: It was assumed in the presence/absence analyses that sequencing depth was roughly uniform across donors. HLA alleles showed associations with fewer than 20,000 TCR beta sequences in a later analysis, at a 0.05 false discovery rate. Later, an analysis showed that TCR beta chains associated with HLA were more clonally expanded than others that were equally common.

The germline V gene has CDR1 SEHNR and CDR2 FQNEAQ (reference sequence). The CDR3 spans 16 residues. Trimming removed 5 bases at V and 2 bases at J, with 17 bases between. The sequenced sample was PBMCs. This chain joins TRBV7-9 and TRBJ2-3, with D maybe TRBD1 (6 bases). The receptor's source is a man aged 18 to 30 in good health and CMV-seronegative. The CDR3 region is CASSLLSSGVTDTQYF. The DNA of the CDR3 is TGTGCCAGCAGCCTCCTGTCATCAGGGGTCACAGATACGCAGTATTTT.